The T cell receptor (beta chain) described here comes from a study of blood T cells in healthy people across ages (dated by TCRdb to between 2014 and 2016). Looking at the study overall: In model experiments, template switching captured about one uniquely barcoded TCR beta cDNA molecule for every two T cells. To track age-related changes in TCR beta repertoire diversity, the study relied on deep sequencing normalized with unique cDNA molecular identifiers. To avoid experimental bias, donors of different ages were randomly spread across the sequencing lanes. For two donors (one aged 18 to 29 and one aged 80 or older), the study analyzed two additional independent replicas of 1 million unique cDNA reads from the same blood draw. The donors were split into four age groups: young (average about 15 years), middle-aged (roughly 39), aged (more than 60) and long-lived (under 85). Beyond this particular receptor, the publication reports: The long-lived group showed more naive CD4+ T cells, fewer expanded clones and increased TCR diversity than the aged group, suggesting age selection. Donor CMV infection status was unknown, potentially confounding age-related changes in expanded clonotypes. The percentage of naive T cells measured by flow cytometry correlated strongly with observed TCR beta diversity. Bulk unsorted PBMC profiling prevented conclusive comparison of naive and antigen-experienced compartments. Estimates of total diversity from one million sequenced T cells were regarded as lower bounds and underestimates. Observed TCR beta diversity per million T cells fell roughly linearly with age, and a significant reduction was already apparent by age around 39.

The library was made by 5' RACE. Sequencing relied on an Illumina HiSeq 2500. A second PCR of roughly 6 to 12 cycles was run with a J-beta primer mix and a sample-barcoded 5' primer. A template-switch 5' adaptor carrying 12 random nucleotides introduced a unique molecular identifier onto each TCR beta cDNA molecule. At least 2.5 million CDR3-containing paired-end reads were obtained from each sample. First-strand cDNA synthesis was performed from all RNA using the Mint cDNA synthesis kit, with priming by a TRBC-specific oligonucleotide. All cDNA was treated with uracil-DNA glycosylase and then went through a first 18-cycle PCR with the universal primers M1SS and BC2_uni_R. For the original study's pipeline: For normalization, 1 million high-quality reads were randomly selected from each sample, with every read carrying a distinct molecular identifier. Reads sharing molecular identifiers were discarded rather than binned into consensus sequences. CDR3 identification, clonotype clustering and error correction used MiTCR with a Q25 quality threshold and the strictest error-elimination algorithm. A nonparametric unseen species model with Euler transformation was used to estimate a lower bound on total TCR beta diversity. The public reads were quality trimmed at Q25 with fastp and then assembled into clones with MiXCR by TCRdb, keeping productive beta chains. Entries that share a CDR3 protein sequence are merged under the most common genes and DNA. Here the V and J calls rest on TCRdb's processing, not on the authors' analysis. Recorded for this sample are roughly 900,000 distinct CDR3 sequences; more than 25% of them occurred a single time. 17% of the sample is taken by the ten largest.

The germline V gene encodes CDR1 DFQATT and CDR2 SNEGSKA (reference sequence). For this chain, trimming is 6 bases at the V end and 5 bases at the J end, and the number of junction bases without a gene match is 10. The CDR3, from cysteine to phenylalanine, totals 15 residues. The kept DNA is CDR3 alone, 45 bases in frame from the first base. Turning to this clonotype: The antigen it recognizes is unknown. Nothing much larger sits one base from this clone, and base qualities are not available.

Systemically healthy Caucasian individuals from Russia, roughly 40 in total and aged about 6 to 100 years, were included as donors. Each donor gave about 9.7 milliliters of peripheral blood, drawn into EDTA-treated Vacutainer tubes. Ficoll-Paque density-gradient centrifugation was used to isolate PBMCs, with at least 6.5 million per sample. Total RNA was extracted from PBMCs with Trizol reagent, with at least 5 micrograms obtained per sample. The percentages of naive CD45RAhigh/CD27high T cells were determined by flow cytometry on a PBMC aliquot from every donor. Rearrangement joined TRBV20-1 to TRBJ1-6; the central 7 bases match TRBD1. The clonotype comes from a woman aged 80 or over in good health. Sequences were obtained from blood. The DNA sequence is TGCAGTGCCGCCAGGGGGGGTCAAAATAATTCACCCCTCCACTTT. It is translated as CSAARGGQNNSPLHF.